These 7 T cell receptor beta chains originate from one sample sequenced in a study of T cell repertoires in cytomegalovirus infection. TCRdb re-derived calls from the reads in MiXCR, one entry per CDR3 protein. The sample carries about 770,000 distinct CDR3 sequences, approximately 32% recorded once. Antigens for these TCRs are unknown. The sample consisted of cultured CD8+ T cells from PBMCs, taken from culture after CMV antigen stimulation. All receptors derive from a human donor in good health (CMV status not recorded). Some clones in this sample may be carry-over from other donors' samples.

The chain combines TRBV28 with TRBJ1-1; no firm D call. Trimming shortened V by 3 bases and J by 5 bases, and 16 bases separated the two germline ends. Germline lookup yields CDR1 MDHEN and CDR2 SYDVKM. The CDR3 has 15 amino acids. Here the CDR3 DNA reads TGTGCCAGCAGTTTTCGTGGGCCCTCGGGGACTGAAGCTTTCTTT. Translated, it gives CASSFRGPSGTEAFF. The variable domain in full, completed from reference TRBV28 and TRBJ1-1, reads DVKVTQSSRYLVKRTGEKVFLECVQDMDHENMFWYRQDPGLGLRLIYFSYDVKMKEKGDIPEGYSVSREKKERFSLILESASTNQTSMYLCASSFRGPSGTEAFFGQGTRLTVV.

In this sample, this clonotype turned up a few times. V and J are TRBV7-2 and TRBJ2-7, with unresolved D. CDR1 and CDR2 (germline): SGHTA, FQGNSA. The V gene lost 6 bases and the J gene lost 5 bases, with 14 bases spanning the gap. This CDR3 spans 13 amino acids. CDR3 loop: CASSNLSTNEQYF. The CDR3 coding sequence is TGTGCCAGCAGTAACCTTAGCACGAACGAGCAGTACTTC.

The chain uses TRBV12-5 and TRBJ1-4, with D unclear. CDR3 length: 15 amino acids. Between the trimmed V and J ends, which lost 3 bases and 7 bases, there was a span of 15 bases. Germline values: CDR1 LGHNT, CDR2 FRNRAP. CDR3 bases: TGTGCTAGTGGTTTTGTTTCGAGCCGGAGTGAAAAACTGTTTTTT. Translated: CASGFVSSRSEKLFF.

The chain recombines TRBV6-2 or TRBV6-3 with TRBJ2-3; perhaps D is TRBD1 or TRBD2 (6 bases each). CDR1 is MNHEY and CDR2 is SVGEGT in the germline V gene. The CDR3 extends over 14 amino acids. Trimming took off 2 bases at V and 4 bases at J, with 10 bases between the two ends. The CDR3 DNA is TGTGCCAGCAGTTACGGGGGGCGCCCAGATACGCAGTATTTT. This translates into CASSYGGRPDTQYF.

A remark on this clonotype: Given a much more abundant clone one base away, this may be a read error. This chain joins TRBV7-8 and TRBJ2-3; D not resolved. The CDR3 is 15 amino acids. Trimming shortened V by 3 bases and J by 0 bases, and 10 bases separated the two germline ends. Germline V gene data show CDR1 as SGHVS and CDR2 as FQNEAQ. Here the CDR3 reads CASSFPDLSTDTQYF. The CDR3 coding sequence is TGTGCCAGCAGCTTTCCGGACCTAAGCACAGATACGCAGTATTTT.

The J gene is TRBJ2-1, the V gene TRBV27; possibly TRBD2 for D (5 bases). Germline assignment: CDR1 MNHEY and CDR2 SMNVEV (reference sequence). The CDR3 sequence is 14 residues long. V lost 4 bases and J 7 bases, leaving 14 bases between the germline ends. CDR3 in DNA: TGTGCCAGCAGTTCCACCACGACGGGGAATGAGCAGTTCTTC. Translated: CASSSTTTGNEQFF.

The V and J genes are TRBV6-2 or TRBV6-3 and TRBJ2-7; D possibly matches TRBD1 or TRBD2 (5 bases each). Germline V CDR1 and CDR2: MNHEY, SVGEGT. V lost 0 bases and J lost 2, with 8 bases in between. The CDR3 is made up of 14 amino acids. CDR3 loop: CASSYSGTAYEQYV. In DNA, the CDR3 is TGTGCCAGCAGTTACTCCGGGACCGCCTACGAGCAGTACGTC.